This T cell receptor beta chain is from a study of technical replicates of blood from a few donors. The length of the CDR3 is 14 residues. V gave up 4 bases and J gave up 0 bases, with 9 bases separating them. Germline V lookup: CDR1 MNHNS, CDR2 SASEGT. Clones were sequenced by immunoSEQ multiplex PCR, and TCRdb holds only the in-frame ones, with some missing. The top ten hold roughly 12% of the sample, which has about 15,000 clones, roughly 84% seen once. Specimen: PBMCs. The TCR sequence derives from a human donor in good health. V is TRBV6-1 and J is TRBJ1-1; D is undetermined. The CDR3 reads CASSATRMNTEAFF. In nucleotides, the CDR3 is TGTGCCAGCAGTGCGACAAGAATGAACACTGAAGCTTTCTTT.